Below, 23 T cell receptor beta chains from the same sample are listed, as sequenced in a study of human T cells and chemical hapten exposure. Time point here: patch test 1, 2 weeks after DPC sensitization. Treatment specified: therapeutic diphenylcyclopropenone sensitization with weekly scalp DPC. TCRdb itself ran the RACE reads through MiXCR, one entry per CDR3 protein. The repertoire holds fewer than 400,000 distinct CDR3 sequences, with around 6.9% as singletons. The specimen was whole blood, collected in connection with sensitization to the hapten diphenylcyclopropenone (DPC). All receptors derive from a woman aged 18-30 years with alopecia areata. Some clones in this sample may be carry-over from other donors' samples.

This clonotype has just a few counts. The chain carries TRBV18 and TRBJ1-4, with TRBD1 as a possible D gene (6 bases). This CDR3 comprises 17 residues. Germline assignment: CDR1 KGHSH and CDR2 LQKENI. The V and J ends lost 0 bases and 6 bases respectively, with 17 bases between them. This CDR3 is CASSPPRVGRGDEKLFF. The CDR3 DNA reads TGTGCCAGCTCACCACCCAGGGTTGGCAGGGGCGATGAAAAACTGTTTTTT.

This clonotype was seen at least ten times. This chain uses TRBV7-2 with TRBJ2-5, with D possibly matching TRBD2 (5 bases). Trimming removed 1 base from V and 2 bases from J, with 8 bases in between. CDR3 length equals 14 residues. Per the germline V gene, CDR1 is SGHTA and CDR2 is FQGNSA. The CDR3 sequence is CASSLGDYQETQYF. CDR3 nucleotides: TGTGCCAGCAGCTTAGGCGACTATCAAGAGACCCAGTACTTC.

This clonotype occurred many times. The chain has TRBV20-1 and TRBJ2-1, with TRBD2 identical over 11 bases. Trimming at V came to 3 bases and at J to 13 bases, leaving 11 bases not matched to a gene. Germline loops: CDR1 DFQATT, CDR2 SNEGSKA (reference sequence). The CDR3 has 14 residues. As DNA, the CDR3 is TGCAGTGCTAGGGATTTAGCGGGGGGGACCGGTCAGTTCTTC. It specifies CSARDLAGGTGQFF.

This clonotype was recorded a few times. The chain combines TRBV20-1 with TRBJ2-2, with D unresolved. Trimming cost V 3 bases and J 2 bases, with 4 bases left between them. This CDR3 has 12 residues. Germline assignment: CDR1 DFQATT and CDR2 SNEGSKA (reference sequence). CDR3 nucleotide sequence: TGCAGTGCTAGCAAAAACACCGGGGAGCTGTTTTTT. Its translation is CSASKNTGELFF.

The genes are TRBV7-9 and TRBJ2-1, with TRBD2 identical over 12 bases. The length of the CDR3 is 15 residues. With 3 bases clipped from V and 9 bases from J, the junction kept 6 bases outside the gene matches. The germline V gene encodes CDR1 SEHNR and CDR2 FQNEAQ (reference sequence). CDR3 region: CASSFLAGGRGEQFF. In DNA form, the CDR3 reads TGTGCCAGCAGCTTCCTAGCGGGGGGGCGTGGTGAGCAGTTCTTC.

This clonotype has just a few counts. This chain connects TRBV28 to TRBJ2-5; D ambiguous. Germline CDR1 is MDHEN and CDR2 is SYDVKM. V was shortened by 6 bases and J by 4 bases, with 12 bases between the two germline ends. CDR3 length: 13 amino acids. CDR3 nucleotide sequence: TGTGCCAGCAGCAGAGTTACCATAGAGACCCAGTACTTC. Its protein is CASSRVTIETQYF. Based on the CDR3 plus reference TRBV28 and TRBJ2-5, the full variable domain is DVKVTQSSRYLVKRTGEKVFLECVQDMDHENMFWYRQDPGLGLRLIYFSYDVKMKEKGDIPEGYSVSREKKERFSLILESASTNQTSMYLCASSRVTIETQYFGPGTRLLVL.

This clonotype showed up many times. V is TRBV9 and J is TRBJ2-3; D may match TRBD1 or TRBD2 (5 bases each). V was shortened by 5 bases and J by 5 bases, with 9 bases between the two germline ends. The CDR3 covers 12 residues. CDR1 is SGDLS and CDR2 is YYNGEE in the germline V gene. The CDR3 region is CASSGTGDTQYF. CDR3 in DNA: TGTGCCAGCAGTGGGACCGGAGATACGCAGTATTTT.

This clonotype was counted many times. The chain uses TRBV28 and TRBJ1-6; a possible D gene is TRBD1 (5 bases). Germline CDR1 and CDR2: MDHEN and SYDVKM. The ends were cut back, 3 bases at V and 5 bases at J, with 14 bases in the middle. The CDR3 is 16 residues long. CDR3 DNA: TGTGCCAGCAGTTTTGCCACAGGATCAGATAATTCACCCCTCCACTTT. Protein product: CASSFATGSDNSPLHF.

In this sample, this clonotype turned up a few times. V is TRBV27 and J is TRBJ1-1; D not certain. CDR3 length: 13 residues. V lost 2 bases and J 3 bases, leaving 7 bases between the germline ends. Germline CDR1 MNHEY, CDR2 SMNVEV (reference sequence). In DNA form, the CDR3 reads TGTGCCAGCAGTTTACGGCACTACACTGAAGCTTTCTTT. Protein sequence: CASSLRHYTEAFF.

The chain couples TRBV20-1 to TRBJ1-2; D gene unclear. The ends were cut back, 6 bases at V and 8 bases at J, with 13 bases in the middle. The CDR3 has 11 residues. From germline, CDR1 is DFQATT and CDR2 SNEGSKA (reference sequence). CDR3 in amino acids: CSASTAGGYTF. CDR3 in DNA: TGCAGTGCATCTACCGCCGGAGGCTACACCTTC.

This clonotype occurred a few times. The junction shows a germline mismatch at one end, possibly a read error. The rearrangement joins TRBV7-7 to TRBJ2-5; 7 positions match TRBD1. Germline V gene sequence: CDR1 SSHAT, CDR2 FNYEAQ (reference sequence). This CDR3 spans 14 amino acids. Here the CDR3 DNA reads TGTGCTAGCAGTTCCGACAGGGAAGGAGAGACCCAGTACTTC. Protein sequence: CASSSDREGETQYF.

This clonotype has just a few counts. J is TRBJ2-1 and V is TRBV5-4; TRBD2 matches at 10 bases. The germline V gene encodes CDR1 SGHNT and CDR2 YYREEE (reference sequence). Trimming cost V 2 bases and J 15 bases; bases outside gene matches: 11. The CDR3 has 14 residues. Here the CDR3 reads CASSFGASGGPRFF. CDR3 nucleotide sequence: TGTGCCAGCAGCTTTGGGGCTAGCGGGGGCCCCCGGTTCTTC.

In its sample, this clonotype was seen many times. This chain joins TRBV3-1 and TRBJ1-1; no reliable D call. Germline CDR1 LGHDT, CDR2 YNNKEL (reference sequence). The CDR3 runs to 13 residues. The germline V and J ends were trimmed by 4 bases and 2 bases, with 8 bases remaining between them. In DNA, the CDR3 is TGTGCCAGCAGCCCTCTTCTAAACACTGAAGCTTTCTTT. Protein sequence: CASSPLLNTEAFF.

The chain couples TRBV7-2 to TRBJ1-1, with D possibly matching TRBD1 (6 bases). The CDR3 sequence is 14 residues long. Germline V gene sequence: CDR1 SGHTA, CDR2 FQGNSA. V dropped 3 bases and J dropped 4 bases, with 12 bases sitting between them. CDR3 region: CASSFFQGPTEAFF. The CDR3 DNA reads TGTGCCAGCAGCTTTTTTCAGGGGCCCACTGAAGCTTTCTTT. The whole variable domain, filled in from reference TRBV7-2 and TRBJ1-1, reads GAGVSQSPSNKVTEKGKDVELRCDPISGHTALYWYRQSLGQGLEFLIYFQGNSAPDKSGLPSDRFSAERTGGSVSTLTIQRTQQEDSAVYLCASSFFQGPTEAFFGQGTRLTVV.

At least ten counts were recorded for this clonotype. V gene TRBV2 combines with J gene TRBJ1-5, with TRBD1 matching 7 bases. V gave up 4 bases and J gave up 9 bases; unmatched junction bases: 18. The V gene's germline CDR1 is SNHLY and CDR2 FYNNEI. The CDR3 has 17 residues. CDR3 in DNA: TGTGCCAGCAGTGTGAACCGACAGGGAAATTTGTGGCTGCCCCAGCATTTT. Protein: CASSVNRQGNLWLPQHF.

The sample holds many counts of this clonotype. The V gene is TRBV12-3 or TRBV12-4, the J gene TRBJ2-7, with D perhaps matching TRBD1 or TRBD2 (5 bases each). The V end lost 6 bases, the J end lost 4 bases, and 16 bases lay between the germline ends. The CDR3 is 14 amino acids. The CDR3 region is CASRPRDPPYEQYF. In DNA, the CDR3 is TGTGCCAGCAGGCCCCGGGACCCTCCTTACGAGCAGTACTTC.

V usage is TRBV6-1 and J usage is TRBJ2-5; D tentatively fits TRBD1 or TRBD2 (5 bases each). The length of the CDR3 is 13 residues. The V end was cut by 2 bases, the J end by 2 bases, with 6 bases between. CDR1 is MNHNS, CDR2 SASEGT, per germline. The CDR3 DNA follows: TGTGCCAGCAGTGAATGGGGGCAAGAGACCCAGTACTTC. Protein sequence: CASSEWGQETQYF.

V is TRBV11-2 and J is TRBJ1-1; D gene uncertain. The CDR3 extends over 13 amino acids. Per the germline V gene, CDR1 is SGHAT and CDR2 is FQNNGV. V was pared by 5 bases and J by 4 bases, with 11 bases between. CDR3 residues: CASSPMTGTEAFF. The CDR3 DNA follows: TGTGCCAGCAGCCCCATGACGGGCACTGAAGCTTTCTTT.

This clonotype was picked up many times. The gene calls are TRBV6-6 and TRBJ2-7, with no clear D. Deletions cut 7 bases from V and 2 bases from J, with 18 bases between. This CDR3 contains 15 residues. Looked up from germline, CDR1 is MNHNY and CDR2 is SVGAGI (reference sequence). CDR3 nucleotides: TGTGCCAGCAACCCCGAACCCGGGTCCACCTACGAGCAGTACTTC. Its protein is CASNPEPGSTYEQYF.

The chain carries TRBV2 and TRBJ2-5, with TRBD1 matching 7 bases. V lost 0 bases to trimming and J lost 2 bases; unmatched junction nucleotides: 0. The CDR3 loop spans 14 amino acids. Germline CDR1 is SNHLY and CDR2 is FYNNEI. The CDR3 spells CASSEAQGQETQYF. The DNA for the CDR3 is TGTGCCAGCAGTGAAGCACAGGGGCAAGAGACCCAGTACTTC. The full variable domain, completed using reference TRBV2 and TRBJ2-5, is EPEVTQTPSHQVTQMGQEVILRCVPISNHLYFYWYRQILGQKVEFLVSFYNNEISEKSEIFDDQFSVERPDGSNFTLKIRSTKLEDSAMYFCASSEAQGQETQYFGPGTRLLVL.

This clonotype showed up just a few times. The J gene is TRBJ2-5, the V gene TRBV25-1; 10 nucleotides agree with TRBD2. Germline V CDR1 and CDR2: MGHDK, SYGVNS. The CDR3 contains 15 residues. V lost 3 bases, J lost 4 bases, and 5 bases stayed unmatched. The CDR3 DNA sequence: TGTGCCAGCAGTGATCAGAGCGGGGGGGGAGAGACCCAGTACTTC. This translates into CASSDQSGGGETQYF.

A few counts support this clonotype. The J gene is TRBJ1-3, the V gene TRBV18; 9 bases align to TRBD1. Germline trimming cut 5 bases from V and 3 bases from J; bases unmatched to any gene: 8. This CDR3 is 16 amino acids long. The germline CDR1 and CDR2 sequences are KGHSH and LQKENI. CDR3 coding DNA: TGTGCCAGCTCAACAGTCCGGGACAGGGATGGAAACACCATATATTTT. Amino acid sequence: CASSTVRDRDGNTIYF.

This clonotype came up a few times. The chain's CDR3 is CATATVEINYEQYF. The CDR3 DNA follows: TGTGCCACCGCAACGGTGGAGATAAACTACGAGCAGTACTTC. The chain has TRBV25-1 and TRBJ2-7, with D uncertain. Looked up from germline, CDR1 is MGHDK and CDR2 is SYGVNS. The CDR3 has 14 amino acids. V was shortened by 10 bases and J by 3 bases, with 19 bases between the two germline ends.